This T cell receptor beta chain was captured in a study of early T cells in non-severe SARS-CoV-2 infection. Study-wide results and caveats: A preference for anti-spike CD8 responses marked VDJdb matching, which missed private and CD4 specificities.

TCRdb re-analysed the 5' RACE reads in MiXCR, keeping a single row per CDR3 protein. The sample lists over 85,000 distinct CDR3 sequences, 10% to 15% occurring once. Deletions cut 2 bases from V and 1 base from J, with 7 bases between. CDR1 and CDR2 from the germline V gene are SGHTA and FQGNSA. The CDR3 is 14 residues long. There are many counts of this clonotype. No antigen is known for it. Source: whole blood, taken at baseline. The TCR sequence derives from an adult who was a healthcare worker with PCR-confirmed SARS-CoV-2 infection or an uninfected control (not recorded which). The J gene is TRBJ2-3, the V gene TRBV7-2; D possibly corresponds to TRBD1 (6 bases). The CDR3 spells CASSLRQGTDTQYF. The CDR3 DNA is TGTGCCAGCAGCTTAAGACAGGGCACAGATACGCAGTATTTT. Full variable domain (remainder filled in from reference TRBV7-2 and TRBJ2-3): GAGVSQSPSNKVTEKGKDVELRCDPISGHTALYWYRQSLGQGLEFLIYFQGNSAPDKSGLPSDRFSAERTGGSVSTLTIQRTQQEDSAVYLCASSLRQGTDTQYFGPGTRLTVL.